Listed below are T cell receptor beta chains from one sample, sequenced in a study of response to subunit inactivated influenza vaccine. In TCRdb, the RT-PCR reads were re-called with MiXCR into one record per CDR3 protein. Altogether more than 700,000 distinct CDR3 sequences are present, approximately 22% being singletons, with the ten largest covering 10%. Sequenced here: PBMCs from blood, sampled 4 to 6 days after vaccination. The source of these receptors is a man aged 45-65 years who received an inactivated influenza vaccine. Both conserved end residues are trimmed from each CDR3. A row's size may be missing; if present it is once, few, many or a size class.

v_gene: TRBV20-1; j_gene: TRBJ2-5; abundance: -; CDR3aa: SAPPQGGQETQY
v_gene: TRBV27; j_gene: TRBJ2-3; abundance: -; CDR3aa: ASSFEFWGRGTDTQY
v_gene: TRBV3-1; j_gene: TRBJ2-5; abundance: -; CDR3aa: ASPGTRRWETQY
v_gene: TRBV9; j_gene: TRBJ2-3; abundance: few; CDR3aa: ASSVHRAMDTQY
v_gene: TRBV29-1; j_gene: TRBJ2-7; abundance: many; CDR3aa: SVRDRGVYEQY
v_gene: TRBV12-3/TRBV12-4; j_gene: TRBJ1-5; abundance: -; CDR3aa: ASSSDRLSNQPQH
v_gene: TRBV5-1; j_gene: TRBJ2-1; abundance: few; CDR3aa: ASSLTPGLVYEQF
v_gene: TRBV25-1; j_gene: TRBJ2-1; abundance: -; CDR3aa: ASSEYDWGGDNEQF
v_gene: TRBV20-1; j_gene: TRBJ2-5; abundance: many; CDR3aa: SARVETQY
v_gene: TRBV12-3/TRBV12-4; j_gene: TRBJ2-5; abundance: -; CDR3aa: ASSSRRGGWETQH
v_gene: TRBV20-1; j_gene: TRBJ2-7; abundance: few; CDR3aa: SARDLLRSSYEQY
v_gene: TRBV5-5; j_gene: TRBJ1-6; abundance: few; CDR3aa: ASSMAETGGISPLH
v_gene: TRBV20-1; j_gene: TRBJ2-2; abundance: -; CDR3aa: SARPMRDRGTGELF
v_gene: TRBV28; j_gene: TRBJ2-1; abundance: -; CDR3aa: ATGLAGGQNEQF
v_gene: TRBV20-1; j_gene: TRBJ2-7; abundance: many; CDR3aa: SANLAGQYEQY
v_gene: TRBV20-1; j_gene: TRBJ2-7; abundance: -; CDR3aa: SARDRRQSSYEQY
v_gene: TRBV5-5; j_gene: TRBJ2-5; abundance: few; CDR3aa: ASSLTGARQETQY
v_gene: TRBV2; j_gene: TRBJ1-2; abundance: -; CDR3aa: ASSGTESYGYT
v_gene: TRBV20-1; j_gene: TRBJ2-3; abundance: few; CDR3aa: SAHPAGGQAQEDTQY
v_gene: TRBV12-3/TRBV12-4; j_gene: TRBJ1-5; abundance: many; CDR3aa: ASSFSQGGNQPQH
v_gene: TRBV20-1; j_gene: TRBJ1-1; abundance: -; CDR3aa: SARAAGMNTEAF
v_gene: TRBV20-1; j_gene: TRBJ2-7; abundance: -; CDR3aa: SAPDRGGTDEQY
v_gene: TRBV6-2/TRBV6-3; j_gene: TRBJ2-7; abundance: -; CDR3aa: ASCLGRGSYEQY
v_gene: TRBV25-1; j_gene: TRBJ2-7; abundance: -; CDR3aa: ASRLGGLGKQY
v_gene: TRBV20-1; j_gene: TRBJ2-3; abundance: many; CDR3aa: SAEGTGGVKDTQY
v_gene: TRBV20-1; j_gene: TRBJ1-1; abundance: -; CDR3aa: SARRDRAF
v_gene: TRBV6-4; j_gene: TRBJ2-1; abundance: few; CDR3aa: ASSVLGGGTNEQF